This T cell receptor beta chain appears in the sequencing data of a study of blood T cells in healthy people across ages. Turning to the study itself: Template switching retrieved approximately one barcoded beta molecule for each two T cells.

The germline V and J ends were trimmed by 1 base and 7 bases, with 7 bases remaining between them. CDR1 is SGHVS, CDR2 FQNEAQ, per germline. This CDR3 has 12 amino acids. Sample-barcoded 5' priming and a J-beta primer mix drove a second PCR of about 6 to 11 cycles. Every sample gave at least 3 million paired-end reads containing CDR3. TCRdb analysed the 5' RACE reads with MiXCR anew, one entry per CDR3 protein. The sample yields about 780,000 distinct CDR3 sequences, roughly 25% seen once. The same data also contributed to another study, on T cells of mothers and their children. Per that paper: Material was donated by three healthy Caucasian mothers and their six children.

Sequencing was carried out using blood. V gene TRBV7-8 combines with J gene TRBJ1-2; D remains ambiguous. This TCR was recovered from a boy aged 10-17 years in good health. CDR3 region: CASSLGMGGYTF. The CDR3 DNA follows: TGTGCCAGCAGCTTAGGAATGGGTGGCTACACCTTC.